This TCR beta chain was profiled in a study of neoadjuvant anti-PD-1 for oral cavity cancer. Method: immunoSEQ multiplex PCR; TCRdb's copy keeps in-frame clones and lacks some. Among around 13,000 clones listed, roughly 67% were seen once. Time point noted: after neoadjuvant nivolumab, at surgical resection. Losses at the gene ends were 5 bases for V and 2 bases for J; bases not matched to a gene: 5. CDR3 length: 15 residues. Germline V CDR1 and CDR2: SGHVS, FNYEAQ. The rearrangement uses TRBV7-6 and TRBJ1-2, with 10 bases lining up with TRBD1. This specimen consisted of PBMCs, obtained after nivolumab (anti-PD-1) treatment. This receptor was identified in a person aged 35-79 years with oral cavity squamous cell carcinoma. In nucleotides, the CDR3 is TGTGCCAGCAGCCCCGGGACAGGGGAAAACTATGGCTACACCTTC. It yields the protein CASSPGTGENYGYTF. The full variable domain, its missing parts supplied by reference TRBV7-6 and TRBJ1-2, is GAGVSQSPRYKVTKRGQDVALRCDPISGHVSLYWYRQALGQGPEFLTYFNYEAQQDKSGLPNDRFSAERPEGSISTLTIQRTEQRDSAMYRCASSPGTGENYGYTFGSGTRLTVV.